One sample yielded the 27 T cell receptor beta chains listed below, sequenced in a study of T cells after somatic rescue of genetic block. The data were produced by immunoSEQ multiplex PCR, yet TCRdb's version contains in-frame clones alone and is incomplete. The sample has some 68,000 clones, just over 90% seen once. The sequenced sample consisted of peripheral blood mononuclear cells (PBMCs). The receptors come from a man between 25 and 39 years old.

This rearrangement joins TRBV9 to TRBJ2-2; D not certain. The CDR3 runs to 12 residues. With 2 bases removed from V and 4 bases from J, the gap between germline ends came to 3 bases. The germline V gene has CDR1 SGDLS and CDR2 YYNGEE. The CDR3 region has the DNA TGTGCCAGCAGCGTCCGCACCGGGGAGCTGTTTTTT. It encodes CASSVRTGELFF.

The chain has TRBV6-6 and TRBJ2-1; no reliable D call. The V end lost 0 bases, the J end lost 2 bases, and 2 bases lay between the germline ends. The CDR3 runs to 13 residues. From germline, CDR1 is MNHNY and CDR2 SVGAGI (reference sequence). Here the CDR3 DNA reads TGTGCCAGCAGTTACTCGACCTACAATGAGCAGTTCTTC. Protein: CASSYSTYNEQFF.

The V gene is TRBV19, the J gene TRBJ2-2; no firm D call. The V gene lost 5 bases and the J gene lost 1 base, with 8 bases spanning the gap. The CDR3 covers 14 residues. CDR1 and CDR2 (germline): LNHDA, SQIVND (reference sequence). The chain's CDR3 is CASSGPLNTGELFF. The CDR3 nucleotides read TGTGCCAGTAGTGGCCCGCTGAACACCGGGGAGCTGTTTTTT.

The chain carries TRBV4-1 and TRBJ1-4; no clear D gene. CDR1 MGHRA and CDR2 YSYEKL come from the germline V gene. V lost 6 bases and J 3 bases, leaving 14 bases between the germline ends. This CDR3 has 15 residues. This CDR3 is CASSIRQNANEKLFF. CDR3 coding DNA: TGCGCCAGCAGTATCCGGCAGAATGCTAATGAAAAACTGTTTTTT.

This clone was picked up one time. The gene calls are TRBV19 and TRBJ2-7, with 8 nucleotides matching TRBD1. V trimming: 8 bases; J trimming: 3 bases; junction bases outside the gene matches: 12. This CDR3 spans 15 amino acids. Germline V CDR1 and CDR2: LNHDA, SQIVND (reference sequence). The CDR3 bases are TGTGCCAGTGGGGAGTGGGACAGGCCTCTCTACGAGCAGTACTTC. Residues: CASGEWDRPLYEQYF. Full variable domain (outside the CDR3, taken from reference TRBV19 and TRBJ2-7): DGGITQSPKYLFRKEGQNVTLSCEQNLNHDAMYWYRQDPGQGLRLIYYSQIVNDFQKGDIAEGYSVSREKKESFPLTVTSAQKNPTAFYLCASGEWDRPLYEQYFGPGTRLTVT.

The CDR3 DNA reads as TGTGCCAGCAGTTTTTGGGCTGTAGGACAGAGCACAGATACGCAGTATTTT. Its protein is CASSFWAVGQSTDTQYF. The chain is built from TRBV28 and TRBJ2-3; maybe TRBD1 (6 bases). V shed 3 bases and J shed 0 bases, with 16 bases lying between them. The CDR3 has 17 amino acids. Germline V gene lookup returns CDR1 MDHEN and CDR2 SYDVKM.

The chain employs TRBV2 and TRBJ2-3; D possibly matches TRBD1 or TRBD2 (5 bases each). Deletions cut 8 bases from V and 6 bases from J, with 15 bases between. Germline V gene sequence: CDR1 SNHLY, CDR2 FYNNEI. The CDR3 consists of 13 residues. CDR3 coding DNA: TGTGCCAGCGGCCTAAGCCGGGACGATACGCAGTATTTT. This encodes CASGLSRDDTQYF.

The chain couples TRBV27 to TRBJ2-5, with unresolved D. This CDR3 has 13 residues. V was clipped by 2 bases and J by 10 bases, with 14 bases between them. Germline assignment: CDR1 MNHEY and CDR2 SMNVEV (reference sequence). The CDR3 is CASSLAGGVGQYF. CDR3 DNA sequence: TGTGCCAGCAGTTTAGCAGGCGGAGTCGGCCAGTACTTC.

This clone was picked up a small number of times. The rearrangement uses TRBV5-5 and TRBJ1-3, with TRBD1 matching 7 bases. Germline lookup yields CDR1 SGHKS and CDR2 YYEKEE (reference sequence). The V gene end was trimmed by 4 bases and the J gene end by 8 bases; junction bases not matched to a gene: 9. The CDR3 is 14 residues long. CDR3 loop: CASSRGFDRDTIYF. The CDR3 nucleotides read TGTGCCAGCAGCCGGGGATTTGACAGGGACACCATATATTTT.

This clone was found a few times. This chain's CDR3 is CASSGVPGTGPYGYTF. CDR3 DNA: TGTGCCAGCAGTGGCGTTCCCGGGACGGGACCCTATGGCTACACCTTC. This chain links TRBV6-1 with TRBJ1-2; perhaps TRBD1 as D (5 bases). Trimming cost V 4 bases and J 4 bases, with 19 bases left between them. In germline, CDR1 is MNHNS, CDR2 SASEGT. The CDR3 has 16 residues.

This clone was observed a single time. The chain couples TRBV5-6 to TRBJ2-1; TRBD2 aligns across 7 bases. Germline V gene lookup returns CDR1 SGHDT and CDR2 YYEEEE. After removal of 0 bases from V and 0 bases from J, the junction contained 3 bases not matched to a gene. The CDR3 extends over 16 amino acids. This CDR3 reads CASSLAGRISYNEQFF. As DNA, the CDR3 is TGTGCCAGCAGCTTGGCCGGGAGGATCTCCTACAATGAGCAGTTCTTC.

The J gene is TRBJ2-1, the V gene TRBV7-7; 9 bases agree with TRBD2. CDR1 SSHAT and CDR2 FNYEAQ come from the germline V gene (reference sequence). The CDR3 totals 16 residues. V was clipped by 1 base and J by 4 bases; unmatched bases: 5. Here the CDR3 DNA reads TGTGCCAGCAGCTTAGGGGCGACTAGCGGATACAATGAGCAGTTCTTC. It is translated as CASSLGATSGYNEQFF.

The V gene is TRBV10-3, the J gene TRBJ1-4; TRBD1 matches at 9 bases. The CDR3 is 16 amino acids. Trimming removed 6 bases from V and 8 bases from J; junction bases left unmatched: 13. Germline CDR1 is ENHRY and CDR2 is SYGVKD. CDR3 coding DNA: TGTGCCATCAGAGAATTACCCGGGACAGGGATGGAAAAACTGTTTTTT. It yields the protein CAIRELPGTGMEKLFF.

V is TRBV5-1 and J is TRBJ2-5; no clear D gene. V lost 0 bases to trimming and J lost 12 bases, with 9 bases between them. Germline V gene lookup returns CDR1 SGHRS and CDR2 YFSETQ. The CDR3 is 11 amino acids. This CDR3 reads CASSLAQMEYF. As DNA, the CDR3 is TGCGCCAGCAGCTTGGCACAGATGGAGTACTTC.

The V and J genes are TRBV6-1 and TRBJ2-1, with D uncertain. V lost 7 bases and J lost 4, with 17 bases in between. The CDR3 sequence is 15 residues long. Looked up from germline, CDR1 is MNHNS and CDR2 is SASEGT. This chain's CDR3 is CASTFMGGKYNEQFF. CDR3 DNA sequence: TGTGCCAGCACCTTTATGGGCGGAAAATACAATGAGCAGTTCTTC.

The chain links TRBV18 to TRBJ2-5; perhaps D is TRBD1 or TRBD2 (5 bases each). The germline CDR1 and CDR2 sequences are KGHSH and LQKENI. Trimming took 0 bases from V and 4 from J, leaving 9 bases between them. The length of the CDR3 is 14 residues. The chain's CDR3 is CASSPPGRGETQYF. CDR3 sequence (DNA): TGTGCCAGCTCACCACCGGGACGGGGAGAGACCCAGTACTTC.

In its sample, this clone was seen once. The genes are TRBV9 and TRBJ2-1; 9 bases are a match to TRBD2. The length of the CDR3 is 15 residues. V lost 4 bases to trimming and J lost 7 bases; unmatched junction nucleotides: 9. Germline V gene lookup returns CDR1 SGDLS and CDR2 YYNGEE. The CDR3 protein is CASSPHRGRGNEQFF. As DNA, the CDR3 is TGTGCCAGCAGCCCCCACCGCGGGAGGGGAAATGAGCAGTTCTTC. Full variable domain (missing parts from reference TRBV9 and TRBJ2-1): DSGVTQTPKHLITATGQRVTLRCSPRSGDLSVYWYQQSLDQGLQFLIQYYNGEERAKGNILERFSAQQFPDLHSELNLSSLELGDSALYFCASSPHRGRGNEQFFGPGTRLTVL.

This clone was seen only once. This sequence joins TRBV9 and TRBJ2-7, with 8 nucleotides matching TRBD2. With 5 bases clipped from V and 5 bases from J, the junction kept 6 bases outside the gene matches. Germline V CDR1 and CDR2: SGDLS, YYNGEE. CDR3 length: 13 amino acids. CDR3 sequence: CASSRGGMNEQYF. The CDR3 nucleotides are TGTGCCAGCAGTCGCGGGGGGATGAACGAGCAGTACTTC.

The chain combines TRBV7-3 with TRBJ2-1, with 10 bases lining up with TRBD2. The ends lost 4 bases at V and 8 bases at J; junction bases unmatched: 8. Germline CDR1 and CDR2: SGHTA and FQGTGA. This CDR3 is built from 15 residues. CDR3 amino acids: CASSSQAGGPYEQFF. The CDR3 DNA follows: TGTGCCAGCAGCTCCCAAGCGGGGGGGCCATATGAGCAGTTCTTC.

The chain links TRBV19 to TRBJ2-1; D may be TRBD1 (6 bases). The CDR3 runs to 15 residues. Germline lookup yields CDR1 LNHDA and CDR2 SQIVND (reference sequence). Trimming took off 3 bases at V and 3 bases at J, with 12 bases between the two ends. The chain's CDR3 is CASSILGANYNEQFF. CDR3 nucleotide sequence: TGTGCCAGTAGTATTCTGGGGGCAAACTACAATGAGCAGTTCTTC. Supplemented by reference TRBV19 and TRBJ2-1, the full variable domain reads DGGITQSPKYLFRKEGQNVTLSCEQNLNHDAMYWYRQDPGQGLRLIYYSQIVNDFQKGDIAEGYSVSREKKESFPLTVTSAQKNPTAFYLCASSILGANYNEQFFGPGTRLTVL.

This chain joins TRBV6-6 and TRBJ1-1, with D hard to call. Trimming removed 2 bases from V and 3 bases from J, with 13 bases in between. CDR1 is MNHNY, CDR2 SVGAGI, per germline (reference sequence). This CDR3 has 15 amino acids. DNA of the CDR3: TGTGCCAGCAGTTACCCCAACGGTGGGGACACTGAAGCTTTCTTT. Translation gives CASSYPNGGDTEAFF.

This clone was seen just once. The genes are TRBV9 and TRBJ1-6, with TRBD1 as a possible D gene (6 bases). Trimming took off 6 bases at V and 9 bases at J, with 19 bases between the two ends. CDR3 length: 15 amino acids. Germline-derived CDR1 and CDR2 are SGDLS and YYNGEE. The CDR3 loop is CASNSNGRGTSPLHF. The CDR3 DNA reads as TGTGCCAGCAACAGTAACGGCAGGGGAACTTCACCCCTCCACTTT. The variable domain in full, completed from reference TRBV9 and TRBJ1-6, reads DSGVTQTPKHLITATGQRVTLRCSPRSGDLSVYWYQQSLDQGLQFLIQYYNGEERAKGNILERFSAQQFPDLHSELNLSSLELGDSALYFCASNSNGRGTSPLHFGNGTRLTVT.

The CDR3 DNA is TGTGCCAGCTCACCACAACGGGGACTAGCGGGAGGACTCCTCACCGGGGAGCTGTTTTTT. This codes for CASSPQRGLAGGLLTGELFF. The genes are TRBV18 and TRBJ2-2, with 15 bases aligning to TRBD2. Trimming removed 1 base from V and 4 bases from J; junction bases left unmatched: 10. Germline CDR1 KGHSH, CDR2 LQKENI. This CDR3 comprises 20 residues. Combining the CDR3 with reference TRBV18 and TRBJ2-2 gives the whole variable domain NAGVMQNPRHLVRRRGQEARLRCSPMKGHSHVYWYRQLPEEGLKFMVYLQKENIIDESGMPKERFSAEFPKEGPSILRIQQVVRGDSAAYFCASSPQRGLAGGLLTGELFFGEGSRLTVL.

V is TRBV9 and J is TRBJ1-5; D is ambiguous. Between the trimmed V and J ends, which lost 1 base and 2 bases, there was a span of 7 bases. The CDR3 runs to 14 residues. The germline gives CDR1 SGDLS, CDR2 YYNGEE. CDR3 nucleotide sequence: TGTGCCAGCAGCGTACTCGGGGGCAATCAGCCCCAGCATTTT. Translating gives CASSVLGGNQPQHF.

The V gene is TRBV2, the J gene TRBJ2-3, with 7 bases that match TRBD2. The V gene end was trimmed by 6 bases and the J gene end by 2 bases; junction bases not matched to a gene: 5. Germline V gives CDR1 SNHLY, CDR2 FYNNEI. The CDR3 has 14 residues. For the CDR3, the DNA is TGTGCCAGCAGAGTACTAGCGAACACAGATACGCAGTATTTT. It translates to CASRVLANTDTQYF. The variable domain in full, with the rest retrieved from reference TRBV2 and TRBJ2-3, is EPEVTQTPSHQVTQMGQEVILRCVPISNHLYFYWYRQILGQKVEFLVSFYNNEISEKSEIFDDQFSVERPDGSNFTLKIRSTKLEDSAMYFCASRVLANTDTQYFGPGTRLTVL.

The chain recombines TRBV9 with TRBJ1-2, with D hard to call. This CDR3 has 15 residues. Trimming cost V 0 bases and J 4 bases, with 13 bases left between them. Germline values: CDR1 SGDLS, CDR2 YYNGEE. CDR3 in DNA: TGTGCCAGCAGCGTAGGAGCAGACCGGGTCTATGGCTACACCTTC. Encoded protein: CASSVGADRVYGYTF.

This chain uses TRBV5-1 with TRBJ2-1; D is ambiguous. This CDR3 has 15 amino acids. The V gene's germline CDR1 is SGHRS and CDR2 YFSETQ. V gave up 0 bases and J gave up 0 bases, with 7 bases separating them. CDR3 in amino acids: CASSLVRSSYNEQFF. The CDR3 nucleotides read TGCGCCAGCAGCTTGGTCCGGAGCTCCTACAATGAGCAGTTCTTC.